The 11 T cell receptor beta chains given below trace back to one sample, sequenced in a study of PD-1 blockade in classical Hodgkin lymphoma. The time point was: cycle 4 day 1 (C4D1), after around six weeks of nivolumab. Every single patient, without exception, relapsed after autologous stem cell transplantation, and brentuximab vedotin exposure varied. Negative magnetic selection isolated CD4+ T cells from thawed PBMCs. Sequencing was performed with immunoSEQ multiplex PCR; in TCRdb, only in-frame clones are kept and a portion is missing. The sample yields more than 10,000 clones, roughly 90% seen once. The source was CD4+ T cells from blood, collected before the fourth cycle of nivolumab. The receptors derive from a human donor with classical Hodgkin lymphoma.

The genes are TRBV4-3 and TRBJ2-3, with 7 bases identical to TRBD1. The CDR3 is 15 amino acids. The germline CDR1 and CDR2 sequences are LGHNA and YSLEER. J was trimmed by 5 bases and V by 6 bases; bases with no gene match: 11. CDR3 nucleotide sequence: TGCGCCAGCAGACCGAACACAGGGGCGGGAGATACGCAGTATTTT. The encoded protein is CASRPNTGAGDTQYF.

The chain has TRBV7-9 and TRBJ1-1, with D possibly TRBD1 on 5 matching bases. There are 13 residues in the CDR3. V dropped 7 bases and J dropped 0 bases, with 9 bases sitting between them. CDR1 SEHNR and CDR2 FQNEAQ come from the germline V gene (reference sequence). The CDR3 spells CASTRQLNTEAFF. CDR3 bases: TGTGCCAGCACCCGACAGTTGAACACTGAAGCTTTCTTT.

This chain connects TRBV19 to TRBJ2-1; TRBD2 aligns across 10 bases. Germline CDR1 is LNHDA and CDR2 is SQIVND (reference sequence). Trimming cost V 1 base and J 4 bases; bases outside gene matches: 4. The CDR3 runs 16 residues. The CDR3 region has the DNA TGTGCCAGTAGTATAGGTAGCGGGAGGCAATACAATGAGCAGTTCTTC. Protein sequence: CASSIGSGRQYNEQFF.

This clone was detected a few times. The chain recombines TRBV7-9 with TRBJ2-5, with D unclear. The germline CDR1 and CDR2 sequences are SEHNR and FQNEAQ (reference sequence). This CDR3 region has 15 residues. Between the trimmed V and J ends, which lost 6 bases and 4 bases, there was a span of 18 bases. CDR3 amino acids: CASSSRVEAVETQYF. Written as DNA, the CDR3 is TGTGCCAGCAGTTCCCGAGTAGAGGCGGTAGAGACCCAGTACTTC.

The rearrangement joins TRBV5-4 to TRBJ1-1; tentative D call: TRBD1 (5 bases). V was trimmed by 2 bases and J by 4 bases, leaving 12 bases between them. Germline V CDR1 and CDR2: SGHNT, YYREEE (reference sequence). This CDR3 spans 14 amino acids. The CDR3 DNA is TGTGCCAGCAGCTTCCCTGGGGGGGTCACTGAAGCTTTCTTT. Its protein product is CASSFPGGVTEAFF.

CDR3 region: CASSSLNQPQHF. CDR3 bases: TGTGCCAGTAGTTCACTCAATCAGCCCCAGCATTTT. The rearrangement joins TRBV19 to TRBJ1-5, with D unresolved. Germline loops: CDR1 LNHDA, CDR2 SQIVND (reference sequence). This CDR3 has 12 residues. The V gene lost 5 bases and the J gene lost 3 bases, with 5 bases spanning the gap.

This chain uses TRBV7-2 with TRBJ2-1, with 7 bases lining up with TRBD1. This CDR3 has 16 residues. Germline V lookup: CDR1 SGHTA, CDR2 FQGNSA. V dropped 2 bases and J dropped 4; count of bases not matched to a gene: 8. The CDR3 here is CASSLFLQGRYNEQFF. CDR3 in DNA: TGTGCCAGCAGCTTATTTTTACAGGGGCGATACAATGAGCAGTTCTTC.

This chain joins TRBV18 and TRBJ1-1; D might be TRBD1 (6 bases). The CDR3 contains 14 residues. Germline V gene lookup returns CDR1 KGHSH and CDR2 LQKENI. Trimming left V 3 bases short and J 4 bases short, with 12 bases between. CDR3 protein: CASSPGVGGTEAFF. As DNA, the CDR3 is TGTGCCAGCTCACCGGGGGTAGGGGGCACTGAAGCTTTCTTT. Variable domain in full (rest from reference TRBV18 and TRBJ1-1): NAGVMQNPRHLVRRRGQEARLRCSPMKGHSHVYWYRQLPEEGLKFMVYLQKENIIDESGMPKERFSAEFPKEGPSILRIQQVVRGDSAAYFCASSPGVGGTEAFFGQGTRLTVV.

The chain couples TRBV27 to TRBJ2-5; the D is unclear. CDR3 size: 18 residues. Germline V gene data show CDR1 as MNHEY and CDR2 as SMNVEV (reference sequence). Trimming pared 1 base from V and 5 bases from J, leaving 23 bases between. The chain's CDR3 is CASSLLTPRVTAWETQYF. In DNA, the CDR3 is TGTGCCAGCAGTTTATTGACGCCTAGGGTCACTGCCTGGGAGACCCAGTACTTC.

This sequence joins TRBV5-1 and TRBJ2-7; D possibly corresponds to TRBD2 (5 bases). This CDR3 spans 13 amino acids. The germline gives CDR1 SGHRS, CDR2 YFSETQ. V lost 3 bases and J 5 bases, leaving 12 bases between the germline ends. CDR3 loop: CASSSIGSNEQYF. In DNA, the CDR3 is TGCGCCAGCAGCTCTATTGGGAGTAACGAGCAGTACTTC.

CDR3 region: CASSLRVQETQYF. CDR3 coding DNA: TGCGCCAGCAGCTTGCGCGTACAAGAGACCCAGTACTTC. V gene TRBV5-1 combines with J gene TRBJ2-5; D remains ambiguous. CDR1 and CDR2 from the germline V gene are SGHRS and YFSETQ. CDR3 size: 13 residues. Trimming shortened V by 1 base and J by 2 bases, and 6 bases separated the two germline ends.